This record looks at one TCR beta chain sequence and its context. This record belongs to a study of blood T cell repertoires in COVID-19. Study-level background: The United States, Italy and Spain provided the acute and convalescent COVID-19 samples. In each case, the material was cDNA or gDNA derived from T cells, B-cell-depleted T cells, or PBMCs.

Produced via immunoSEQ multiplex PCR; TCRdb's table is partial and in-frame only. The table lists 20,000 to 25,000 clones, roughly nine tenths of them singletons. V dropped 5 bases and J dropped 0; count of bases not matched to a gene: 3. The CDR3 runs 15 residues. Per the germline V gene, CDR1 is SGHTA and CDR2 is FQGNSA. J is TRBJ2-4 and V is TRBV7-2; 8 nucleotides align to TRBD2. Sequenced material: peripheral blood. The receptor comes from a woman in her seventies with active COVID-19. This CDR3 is CASSLGGAAKNIQYF. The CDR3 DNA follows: TGTGCCAGCAGCCTCGGGGGGGCAGCCAAAAACATTCAGTACTTC.